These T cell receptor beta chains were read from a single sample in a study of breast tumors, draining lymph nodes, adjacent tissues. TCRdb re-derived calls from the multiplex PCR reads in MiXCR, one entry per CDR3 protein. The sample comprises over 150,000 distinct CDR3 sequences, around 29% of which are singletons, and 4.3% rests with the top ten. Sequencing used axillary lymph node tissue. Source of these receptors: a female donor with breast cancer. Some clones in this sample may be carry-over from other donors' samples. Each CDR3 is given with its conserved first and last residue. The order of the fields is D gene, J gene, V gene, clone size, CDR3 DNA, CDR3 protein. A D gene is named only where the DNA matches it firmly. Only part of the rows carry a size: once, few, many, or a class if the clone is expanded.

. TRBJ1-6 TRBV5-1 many TGCGCCAGCAGCTCAAACAGTAGGGGGTCAGATTCACCCCTCCACTTT CASSSNSRGSDSPLHF
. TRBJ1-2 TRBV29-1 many TGCAGCGCCCCCGGACCCCAAGGGGGCTACACCTTC CSAPGPQGGYTF
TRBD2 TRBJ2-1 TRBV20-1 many TGCAGTGCTAGAGGAGGGGCTAGCGGTAACTTATACAATGAGCAGTTCTTC CSARGGASGNLYNEQFF
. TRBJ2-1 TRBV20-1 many TGCAGTGCTACCACTAGCAGTACCTACAATGAGCAGTTCTTC CSATTSSTYNEQFF
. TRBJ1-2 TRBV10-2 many TGCGCCAGCAGTGAAAGGAGAGGGAACTATGGCTACACCTTC CASSERRGNYGYTF
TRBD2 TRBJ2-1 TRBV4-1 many TGCGCCAGCAGCCAACCCCGGACTAGCGGGAGGGAGCAGTTCTTC CASSQPRTSGREQFF
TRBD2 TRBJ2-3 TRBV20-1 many TGCAGTGCGGGGCATGGGGGGGGAGGAGGCACAGATACGCAGTATTTT CSAGHGGGGGTDTQYF
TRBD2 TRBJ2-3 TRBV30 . TGTGCCTGGAGTGTGGCTAGCGGGGGGCCTAGAGATACGCAGTATTTT CAWSVASGGPRDTQYF
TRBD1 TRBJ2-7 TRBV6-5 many TGTGCCAGCAGTCACTCGGGGACAGGGAACTACGAGCAGTACTTC CASSHSGTGNYEQYF
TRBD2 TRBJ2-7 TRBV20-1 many TGCAGTGCCCGCCCCCCTAGCGGGGGTCATTCCTACGAGCAGTACTTC CSARPPSGGHSYEQYF
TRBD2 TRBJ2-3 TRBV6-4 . TGTGCCAGCAGGACTAGCACGAGATTACCAGCAGGCACAGATACGCAGTATTTT CASRTSTRLPAGTDTQYF
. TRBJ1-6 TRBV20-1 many TGCAGTGCCACCGGGACATCCTATTCACCCCTCCACTTT CSATGTSYSPLHF
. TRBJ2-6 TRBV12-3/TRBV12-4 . TGTGCCAGCAGTCCGCGCGGGGCCAACGTCCTGACTTTC CASSPRGANVLTF
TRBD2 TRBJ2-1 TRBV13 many TGTGCCAGCAGCCCGAGGGCCCTTAGCGGGGGGGTGAGCTACAATGAGCAGTTCTTC CASSPRALSGGVSYNEQFF
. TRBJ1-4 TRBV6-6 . TGTGCCAGCTGCCCCCGGGGAGCATTGGCTGAAAAACTGTTTTTT CASCPRGALAEKLFF
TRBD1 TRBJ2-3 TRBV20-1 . TGCAGTGCTCGCACAGGGGTTGCAGCTTCCTTT CSARTGVAASF
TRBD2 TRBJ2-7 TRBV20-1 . TGCAGTACTCGGGCTAGCGGGAGCTACGAGCAGTACTTC CSTRASGSYEQYF
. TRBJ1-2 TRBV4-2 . TGTGCCAGCAGCCAAGTGGATGGAAACTATGGCTACACCTTC CASSQVDGNYGYTF
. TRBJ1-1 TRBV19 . TGTGCCAGTCGGGCTAGGGGAGAAGCTTTCTTT CASRARGEAFF
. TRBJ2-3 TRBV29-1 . TGCAGCACGCCGGGTTACACCAGCACAGATACGCAGTATTTT CSTPGYTSTDTQYF